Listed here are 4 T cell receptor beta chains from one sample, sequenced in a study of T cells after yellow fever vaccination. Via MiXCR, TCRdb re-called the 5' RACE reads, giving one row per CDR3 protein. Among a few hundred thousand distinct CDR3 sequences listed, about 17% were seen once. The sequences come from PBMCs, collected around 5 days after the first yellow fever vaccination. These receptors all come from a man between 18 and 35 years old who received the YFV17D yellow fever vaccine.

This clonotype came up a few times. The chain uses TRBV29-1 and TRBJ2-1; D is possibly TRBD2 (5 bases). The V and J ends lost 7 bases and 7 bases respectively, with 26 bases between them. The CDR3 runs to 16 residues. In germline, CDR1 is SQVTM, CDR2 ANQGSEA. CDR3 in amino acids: CSAGGIFSGVGNEQFF. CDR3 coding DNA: TGCAGCGCTGGAGGTATCTTCTCCGGGGTCGGGAATGAGCAGTTCTTC.

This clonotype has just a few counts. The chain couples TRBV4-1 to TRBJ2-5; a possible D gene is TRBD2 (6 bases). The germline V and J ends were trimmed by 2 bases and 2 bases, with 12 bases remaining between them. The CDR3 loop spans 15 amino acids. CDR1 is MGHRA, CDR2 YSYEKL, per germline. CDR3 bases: TGCGCCAGCAGCCAACCCCGGGACTTTCAAGAGACCCAGTACTTC. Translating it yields CASSQPRDFQETQYF.

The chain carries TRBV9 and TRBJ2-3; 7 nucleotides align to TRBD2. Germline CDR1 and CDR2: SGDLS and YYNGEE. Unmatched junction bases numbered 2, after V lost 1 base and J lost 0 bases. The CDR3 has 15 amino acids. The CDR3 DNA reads TGTGCCAGCAGCGTAACACTAGCGAGCACAGATACGCAGTATTTT. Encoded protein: CASSVTLASTDTQYF.

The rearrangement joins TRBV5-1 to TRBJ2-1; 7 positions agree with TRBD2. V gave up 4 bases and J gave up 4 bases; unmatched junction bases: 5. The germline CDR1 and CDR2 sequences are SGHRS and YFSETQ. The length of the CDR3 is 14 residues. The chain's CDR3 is CASSRGGEYNEQFF. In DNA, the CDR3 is TGCGCCAGCAGCCGCGGGGGAGAATACAATGAGCAGTTCTTC. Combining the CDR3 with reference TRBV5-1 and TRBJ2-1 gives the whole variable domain KAGVTQTPRYLIKTRGQQVTLSCSPISGHRSVSWYQQTPGQGLQFLFEYFSETQRNKGNFPGRFSGRQFSNSRSEMNVSTLELGDSALYLCASSRGGEYNEQFFGPGTRLTVL.